This T cell receptor beta chain was sequenced for a study of radiotherapy plus CTLA-4 blockade in lung cancer. As for the study in general: An objective response was seen in around 19% of patients, and disease control in around 33%. Findings of the study overall: Researchers report tumor-derived TCR clones expanding in blood after radiotherapy plus ipilimumab. Increased serum interferon-beta after radiation also reportedly predicted response strongly.

The CDR3 covers 12 residues. Germline CDR1 reads SEHNR; CDR2 reads FQNEAQ (reference sequence). V lost 6 bases and J lost 8; bases outside the gene matches: 4. Turning to this clone: The antigen is undetermined.

Profiling relied on immunoSEQ multiplex PCR, and the TCRdb table lists in-frame clones only, not all of them. The sample lists tens of thousands of clones; 77% were seen once. Ipilimumab-mediated CTLA-4 blockade plus focal radiation was given to patients having chemo-refractory metastatic non-small-cell lung cancer. The chain combines TRBV7-9 with TRBJ2-3; 8 bases are shared with TRBD1. The source is a human donor with non-small cell lung cancer who had a complete response to radiotherapy plus ipilimumab. The source was peripheral blood, collected from a patient treated with radiotherapy plus ipilimumab. The CDR3 DNA reads TGTGCCAGCAGGCCTACAGGGGGTACGCAGTATTTT. Amino acids: CASRPTGGTQYF.